The clone carrying this TCR beta chain has only one observation. V dropped 4 bases and J dropped 1 base, with 10 bases sitting between them. The CDR3 is 13 amino acids. Germline V gene data show CDR1 as GTSNPN and CDR2 as SVGIG (reference sequence). The data originate from a study of blood T cell repertoires in COVID-19. Study-wide context: COVID-19 samples from acute and convalescent phases originated in the United States, Italy and Spain. PBMCs, B-cell-depleted T cells, or T cells provided the cDNA or gDNA that made up the material.

Original analysis: Amplification of reference gene primers was used by the study to estimate nucleated cell counts. Produced via immunoSEQ multiplex PCR; TCRdb's table is partial and in-frame only. That table supplies the V and J calls and clone size; D and trimming were determined from the DNA. The sample includes about 130,000 clones, about four fifths of them seen just once. V gene TRBV30 combines with J gene TRBJ1-1; D gene uncertain. Sequencing was carried out using peripheral blood. The receptor's source is a woman between 25 and 40 years old who had recovered from COVID-19. The CDR3, as DNA: TGTGCCTGGACAGGCAGGAAGAACACTGAAGCTTTCTTT. As protein: CAWTGRKNTEAFF.